Listed below are T cell receptor beta chains from one sample, sequenced in a study of a mutant IDH1 vaccine in newly diagnosed glioma. Produced via immunoSEQ multiplex PCR; TCRdb's table is partial and in-frame only. The table records 110,000 or so clones, 90% of them present only once. Their antigens are not known. The sequencing here drew on PBMCs, taken from a glioma patient whose treatment included an IDH1 peptide vaccine. These receptors originate from a woman aged 45 to 65 with glioma. The CDR3 runs from the conserved cysteine through the conserved F or W. The D gene is left open where the match is weak. The size of a clone is reported for some rows only, either as once, few or many, or as a class for expanded clones.

CDR3aa: CASSPIQSQGNSPLHF; CDR3nt: TGTGCCAGCTCACCAATCCAGAGCCAGGGGAATTCACCCCTCCACTTT; j_gene: TRBJ1-6; abundance: NA; v_gene: TRBV18; d_gene: NA
CDR3aa: CASRLQGPYNEQFF; CDR3nt: TGTGCCAGCAGATTACAGGGGCCCTACAATGAGCAGTTCTTC; j_gene: TRBJ2-1; abundance: NA; v_gene: TRBV6-5; d_gene: TRBD1
CDR3aa: CASSLRRYNEQFF; CDR3nt: TGTGCCAGCAGCTTAAGGCGGTACAATGAGCAGTTCTTC; j_gene: TRBJ2-1; abundance: NA; v_gene: TRBV7-6; d_gene: NA
CDR3aa: CASSVVRGTSNQPQHF; CDR3nt: TGTGCCAGCAGTGTGGTAAGGGGTACGAGCAATCAGCCCCAGCATTTT; j_gene: TRBJ1-5; abundance: few; v_gene: TRBV2; d_gene: NA
CDR3aa: CASRPGNSYGYTF; CDR3nt: TGTGCCAGCAGGCCTGGGAACAGCTATGGCTACACCTTC; j_gene: TRBJ1-2; abundance: NA; v_gene: TRBV28; d_gene: NA
CDR3aa: CASSVDTSGTYEQYF; CDR3nt: TGTGCCAGCAGCGTAGATACTAGCGGGACCTACGAGCAGTACTTC; j_gene: TRBJ2-7; abundance: NA; v_gene: TRBV9; d_gene: TRBD2
CDR3aa: CASSYQGERNTIYF; CDR3nt: TGTGCCAGCAGTTACCAGGGCGAGCGAAACACCATATATTTT; j_gene: TRBJ1-3; abundance: NA; v_gene: TRBV7-8; d_gene: NA
CDR3aa: CASSLARGQLRSYNEQFF; CDR3nt: TGTGCCAGCAGCTTAGCGCGAGGCCAATTACGCTCCTACAATGAGCAGTTCTTC; j_gene: TRBJ2-1; abundance: NA; v_gene: TRBV7-6; d_gene: NA
CDR3aa: CASSWDRSYEQYF; CDR3nt: TGTGCCAGTAGCTGGGACAGGTCCTACGAGCAGTACTTC; j_gene: TRBJ2-7; abundance: NA; v_gene: TRBV19; d_gene: TRBD1
CDR3aa: CASSPEGIRNEQFF; CDR3nt: TGTGCCAGCTCACCGGAGGGCATCCGCAATGAGCAGTTCTTC; j_gene: TRBJ2-1; abundance: NA; v_gene: TRBV18; d_gene: NA
CDR3aa: CASSDSQGADTQYF; CDR3nt: TGTGCCAGCAGTGACTCACAGGGGGCAGATACGCAGTATTTT; j_gene: TRBJ2-3; abundance: NA; v_gene: TRBV6-4; d_gene: TRBD1
CDR3aa: CASSAQLAGGLESTDTQYF; CDR3nt: TGTGCCAGCAGCGCTCAACTAGCGGGAGGGTTGGAAAGCACAGATACGCAGTATTTT; j_gene: TRBJ2-3; abundance: NA; v_gene: TRBV21-1; d_gene: NA
CDR3aa: CASSLVAPTENEKLFF; CDR3nt: TGCGCCAGCAGCTTGGTGGCCCCCACGGAGAATGAAAAACTGTTTTTT; j_gene: TRBJ1-4; abundance: NA; v_gene: TRBV5-1; d_gene: NA
CDR3aa: CASSEYRTRETQYF; CDR3nt: TGTGCCAGCAGTGAATACAGGACTAGAGAGACCCAGTACTTC; j_gene: TRBJ2-5; abundance: NA; v_gene: TRBV25-1; d_gene: TRBD2
CDR3aa: CASSSPPGERYSYEQYF; CDR3nt: TGCGCCAGCAGCTCGCCCCCGGGGGAGCGGTATTCCTACGAGCAGTACTTC; j_gene: TRBJ2-7; abundance: NA; v_gene: TRBV5-1; d_gene: NA
CDR3aa: CASSTLGSYDTEAFF; CDR3nt: TGTGCCAGCAGTACCCTAGGGTCTTATGACACTGAAGCTTTCTTT; j_gene: TRBJ1-1; abundance: NA; v_gene: TRBV2; d_gene: NA
CDR3aa: CASRDTGAQETQYF; CDR3nt: TGTGCCAGCAGGGACACAGGGGCCCAAGAGACCCAGTACTTC; j_gene: TRBJ2-5; abundance: NA; v_gene: TRBV6-6; d_gene: TRBD1
CDR3aa: CASSLSRSSSAGLREQYF; CDR3nt: TGTGCCAGCAGTTTATCCAGGTCATCGTCGGCTGGCCTACGCGAGCAGTACTTC; j_gene: TRBJ2-7; abundance: NA; v_gene: TRBV28; d_gene: NA
CDR3aa: CASSLFLPTNNQPQHF; CDR3nt: TGTGCCAGCAGTTTATTTTTACCGACCAACAATCAGCCCCAGCATTTT; j_gene: TRBJ1-5; abundance: NA; v_gene: TRBV27; d_gene: NA
CDR3aa: CASSPRDRADEQYF; CDR3nt: TGCGCCAGCAGCCCCCGGGACAGGGCAGACGAGCAGTACTTC; j_gene: TRBJ2-7; abundance: NA; v_gene: TRBV4-1; d_gene: TRBD1
CDR3aa: CSVDSLSSYGYTF; CDR3nt: TGCAGCGTTGATAGCCTCTCCAGCTATGGCTACACCTTC; j_gene: TRBJ1-2; abundance: NA; v_gene: TRBV29-1; d_gene: NA
CDR3aa: CASRGLPFSYEQYF; CDR3nt: TGTGCCAGCAGGGGACTTCCGTTCTCCTACGAGCAGTACTTC; j_gene: TRBJ2-7; abundance: NA; v_gene: TRBV6-5; d_gene: NA
CDR3aa: CASSQGGGRTDTQYF; CDR3nt: TGTGCCAGCAGCCAAGGAGGGGGAAGGACAGATACGCAGTATTTT; j_gene: TRBJ2-3; abundance: NA; v_gene: TRBV7-6; d_gene: NA
CDR3aa: CASSLRGAAANTGELFF; CDR3nt: TGTGCCAGCAGCTTGAGAGGAGCAGCCGCGAACACCGGGGAGCTGTTTTTT; j_gene: TRBJ2-2; abundance: NA; v_gene: TRBV5-4; d_gene: NA
CDR3aa: CASSFLAGEGGELFF; CDR3nt: TGCGCCAGCAGCTTCCTAGCGGGAGAGGGCGGGGAGCTGTTTTTT; j_gene: TRBJ2-2; abundance: NA; v_gene: TRBV5-1; d_gene: TRBD2
CDR3aa: CASSPPRLGRNLNTEAFF; CDR3nt: TGTGCCAGCAGCCCCCCCCGCCTGGGACGGAACTTGAACACTGAAGCTTTCTTT; j_gene: TRBJ1-1; abundance: NA; v_gene: TRBV28; d_gene: NA
CDR3aa: CASSREGAEAFF; CDR3nt: TGCGCCAGCAGCCGAGAAGGGGCTGAAGCTTTCTTT; j_gene: TRBJ1-1; abundance: NA; v_gene: TRBV5-1; d_gene: NA
CDR3aa: CASSLQGAGKLFF; CDR3nt: TGTGCCAGCAGCTTACAGGGGGCCGGAAAACTGTTTTTT; j_gene: TRBJ1-4; abundance: NA; v_gene: TRBV28; d_gene: TRBD1
CDR3aa: CASSLWVEQFF; CDR3nt: TGTGCCAGCAGCTTATGGGTGGAGCAGTTCTTC; j_gene: TRBJ2-1; abundance: once; v_gene: TRBV7-8; d_gene: NA
CDR3aa: CSVGRLTGTDYGYTF; CDR3nt: TGCAGCGTTGGGCGATTGACAGGGACGGACTATGGCTACACCTTC; j_gene: TRBJ1-2; abundance: NA; v_gene: TRBV29-1; d_gene: TRBD1
CDR3aa: CASSQDRGVINTEAFF; CDR3nt: TGTGCCAGCAGTCAGGACAGGGGAGTTATAAACACTGAAGCTTTCTTT; j_gene: TRBJ1-1; abundance: NA; v_gene: TRBV28; d_gene: TRBD1
CDR3aa: CASSPDVLGIGNEQFF; CDR3nt: TGTGCCAGCAGCCCGGACGTTTTGGGGATAGGGAATGAGCAGTTCTTC; j_gene: TRBJ2-1; abundance: NA; v_gene: TRBV9; d_gene: NA
CDR3aa: CASSYRGVSSYEQYF; CDR3nt: TGTGCCAGCAGTTATCGCGGGGTGTCTTCCTACGAGCAGTACTTC; j_gene: TRBJ2-7; abundance: NA; v_gene: TRBV27; d_gene: NA
CDR3aa: CASSWTGVNQPQHF; CDR3nt: TGTGCCAGCAGTTGGACAGGGGTCAATCAGCCCCAGCATTTT; j_gene: TRBJ1-5; abundance: NA; v_gene: TRBV6-5; d_gene: TRBD1
CDR3aa: CASSPRWGDQGVDTQYF; CDR3nt: TGCGCCAGCAGCCCCCGGTGGGGGGACCAAGGGGTTGATACGCAGTATTTT; j_gene: TRBJ2-3; abundance: NA; v_gene: TRBV5-1; d_gene: NA
CDR3aa: CASGRLAPLSYNEQFF; CDR3nt: TGTGCCAGCGGACGACTAGCGCCCCTGTCCTACAATGAGCAGTTCTTC; j_gene: TRBJ2-1; abundance: NA; v_gene: TRBV7-2; d_gene: TRBD2
CDR3aa: CAWSPGGTSQETQYF; CDR3nt: TGTGCCTGGAGCCCAGGAGGGACATCCCAAGAGACCCAGTACTTC; j_gene: TRBJ2-5; abundance: NA; v_gene: TRBV30; d_gene: NA
CDR3aa: CASSLGTSGIYEQYF; CDR3nt: TGTGCCAGCAGTCTAGGGACTAGCGGAATCTACGAGCAGTACTTC; j_gene: TRBJ2-7; abundance: NA; v_gene: TRBV28; d_gene: TRBD2
CDR3aa: CASSLQQETQYF; CDR3nt: TGTGCCAGCAGCTTACAACAAGAGACCCAGTACTTC; j_gene: TRBJ2-5; abundance: NA; v_gene: TRBV5-4; d_gene: NA
CDR3aa: CASRHRYMNTEAFF; CDR3nt: TGTGCCAGCAGACACAGGTATATGAACACTGAAGCTTTCTTT; j_gene: TRBJ1-1; abundance: NA; v_gene: TRBV6-1; d_gene: NA
CDR3aa: CASSLRPQGGEAFF; CDR3nt: TGCGCCAGCAGCTTAAGACCTCAAGGGGGCGAAGCTTTCTTT; j_gene: TRBJ1-1; abundance: NA; v_gene: TRBV5-1; d_gene: TRBD1
CDR3aa: CASSPGEGYEQYF; CDR3nt: TGTGCCAGCTCACCCGGGGAGGGCTACGAGCAGTACTTC; j_gene: TRBJ2-7; abundance: NA; v_gene: TRBV18; d_gene: TRBD2
CDR3aa: CASNLGASSYNEQFF; CDR3nt: TGTGCCAGCAACCTGGGCGCTAGCTCCTACAATGAGCAGTTCTTC; j_gene: TRBJ2-1; abundance: NA; v_gene: TRBV11-2; d_gene: NA
CDR3aa: CASSLAVGNTEAFF; CDR3nt: TGCGCCAGCAGCTTGGCCGTCGGGAACACTGAAGCTTTCTTT; j_gene: TRBJ1-1; abundance: NA; v_gene: TRBV5-1; d_gene: NA
CDR3aa: CASSQGQGNSPLHF; CDR3nt: TGTGCCAGCAGCCAGGGACAGGGAAATTCACCCCTCCACTTT; j_gene: TRBJ1-6; abundance: NA; v_gene: TRBV7-9; d_gene: TRBD1
CDR3aa: CASSPGRGIAHNEQFF; CDR3nt: TGTGCCAGCAGTCCAGGGCGGGGGATAGCCCACAATGAGCAGTTCTTC; j_gene: TRBJ2-1; abundance: NA; v_gene: TRBV11-3; d_gene: TRBD2
CDR3aa: CASSPLNWGAKNIQYF; CDR3nt: TGTGCCAGCAGCCCGTTAAATTGGGGGGCCAAAAACATTCAGTACTTC; j_gene: TRBJ2-4; abundance: once; v_gene: TRBV7-9; d_gene: NA
CDR3aa: CASRRDRGIGELFF; CDR3nt: TGTGCCAGCAGGAGGGACAGGGGGATCGGGGAGCTGTTTTTT; j_gene: TRBJ2-2; abundance: once; v_gene: TRBV2; d_gene: TRBD1
CDR3aa: CASSLASGLTGELFF; CDR3nt: TGCGCCAGCAGCTTGGCTAGCGGTCTCACCGGGGAGCTGTTTTTT; j_gene: TRBJ2-2; abundance: NA; v_gene: TRBV5-1; d_gene: TRBD2
CDR3aa: CASSLRDRGREQYF; CDR3nt: TGTGCCAGCAGCTTAAGGGACAGGGGGCGCGAGCAGTACTTC; j_gene: TRBJ2-7; abundance: NA; v_gene: TRBV11-2; d_gene: TRBD1
CDR3aa: CASSRRAGDGGELFF; CDR3nt: TGCGCCAGCAGCCGACGAGCGGGAGATGGCGGGGAGCTGTTTTTT; j_gene: TRBJ2-2; abundance: NA; v_gene: TRBV5-1; d_gene: TRBD2
CDR3aa: CASRLGIDNSPLHF; CDR3nt: TGTGCCAGCAGGCTCGGGATAGATAATTCACCCCTCCACTTT; j_gene: TRBJ1-6; abundance: NA; v_gene: TRBV6-6; d_gene: NA
CDR3aa: CASSILGTNTGELFF; CDR3nt: TGTGCCAGCAGCATCTTGGGGACGAACACCGGGGAGCTGTTTTTT; j_gene: TRBJ2-2; abundance: NA; v_gene: TRBV5-4; d_gene: NA
CDR3aa: CASSVFQNTEAFF; CDR3nt: TGTGCCAGCAGTGTATTCCAGAACACTGAAGCTTTCTTT; j_gene: TRBJ1-1; abundance: NA; v_gene: TRBV2; d_gene: NA
CDR3aa: CASSHQDRGETQYF; CDR3nt: TGTGCCAGCAGCCATCAGGACAGGGGGGAGACCCAGTACTTC; j_gene: TRBJ2-5; abundance: once; v_gene: TRBV5-8; d_gene: TRBD1